This T cell receptor beta chain is from a study of CD8 T cells in ankylosing spondylitis. General observations from the study: Peripheral blood samples showed relatively rare disease-linked clones, and these clones were CD8+.

Comments on this clonotype: Its antigen remains unknown.

The CDR3 covers 14 residues. Trimming stripped 4 bases from V and 3 bases from J, with 12 bases between. The germline CDR1 and CDR2 sequences are MNHEY and SMNVEV (reference sequence). TCRdb reprocessed the 5' RACE reads via MiXCR and lists one record per CDR3 protein. This table has some 340,000 distinct CDR3 sequences, roughly 14% appearing once. The chain links TRBV27 to TRBJ1-2; D gene ambiguous. The sample was blood, either unsorted or a sorted T cell fraction (not recorded which). The TCR sequence derives from a male donor with ankylosing spondylitis or in good health (not recorded which). Here the CDR3 reads CASSSLTDDYGYTF. In DNA, the CDR3 is TGTGCCAGCAGTTCACTGACCGATGACTATGGCTACACCTTC.